Many counts were recorded for the clone carrying this T cell receptor beta chain. What it recognizes is unknown. Flow cytometry had shown expanded CD8+CD57+ cells in the patients chosen for sequencing. The source of the sample is a study of CD8+CD57+ T cells in acquired aplastic anemia. Overall study results and limits: The study identified around 28 CD8+ CDR3 sequences shared by patients and controls.

V was shortened by 3 bases and J by 4 bases, with 14 bases between the two germline ends. This CDR3 spans 15 amino acids. Looked up from germline, CDR1 is SGHDN and CDR2 is FVKESK. Genomic DNA acted as the template from which TCR beta VDJ combination and CDR3 sequence profiling were carried out. Each CDR3 protein gets one entry after TCRdb re-called the reads with MiXCR. The repertoire consists of 260,000 or so distinct CDR3 sequences, with around 45% occurring once and the leading ten covering less than 9%. The chain uses TRBV14 and TRBJ2-3; possible D gene TRBD1, 5 bases. Specimen: sorted CD4+, CD8+, or CD8+CD57+ T cells (not recorded which) from PBMCs. This receptor was identified in a human donor with aplastic anemia. The CDR3 nucleotides read TGTGCCAGCAGCCAGGACACGTCTGGAGCAGATACGCAGTATTTT. Translating it yields CASSQDTSGADTQYF.